This T cell receptor (beta chain) came from a study of CD8 T cells in Susac syndrome. General study points: It was acknowledged in the study that its TCR sequencing and HLA analysis involved a relatively small number of individuals.

With regard to this clonotype: Its antigen is not identified.

Sequencing of TCR beta was performed on blood CD8+ and CD4+ T cells. The multiple sclerosis control group comprised treatment-naive patients with stable or active relapsing-remitting disease. With random hexamers, about 0.45 to 1 ug RNA was reverse transcribed. The authors amplified TCR beta CDR3 across 54 Vbeta and 13 Jbeta using immunoSEQ multiplex PCR. Each CDR3 protein gets one entry after TCRdb re-called the immunoSEQ multiplex PCR reads with MiXCR. The table lists around 140,000 distinct CDR3 sequences, 75% to 90% of them singletons. Material: CD8+ T cells from PBMCs. This clonotype was obtained from a human donor with multiple sclerosis.

In DNA form, the CDR3 reads TGTGCCAGCAGCTTAGGGATGAGCACTGAAGCTTTCTTT. This encodes CASSLGMSTEAFF. V is TRBV11-1 and J is TRBJ1-1, with D unclear. Germline V gives CDR1 SGHAT, CDR2 FQDESV (reference sequence). The CDR3 covers 13 residues. Trimming removed 1 base at V and 4 bases at J, with 7 bases between.